The subject of this entry is one T cell receptor beta chain. The antigen is not known. This sample is part of a study of T cell repertoires in cytomegalovirus infection. TCRdb re-analysed the reads in MiXCR, keeping a single row per CDR3 protein. The table includes fewer than 300,000 distinct CDR3 sequences, roughly 25% detected once. Germline loops: CDR1 MGHRA, CDR2 YSYEKL. The CDR3 covers 15 residues. V lost 1 base, J lost 3 bases, and 5 bases stayed unmatched. Study results and caveats: Accumulated public TCR beta family frequency recognized individuals carrying CMV together with the relevant HLA.

Sample: PBMCs. The J gene is TRBJ2-7, the V gene TRBV4-1; 8 bases line up with TRBD1. This receptor was identified in a human donor in good health (CMV status not recorded). Some clones in this sample may be carry-over from other donors' samples. This CDR3 reads CASSQVRTGIYEQYF. In DNA, the CDR3 is TGCGCCAGCAGCCAAGTCCGGACAGGGATCTACGAGCAGTACTTC.